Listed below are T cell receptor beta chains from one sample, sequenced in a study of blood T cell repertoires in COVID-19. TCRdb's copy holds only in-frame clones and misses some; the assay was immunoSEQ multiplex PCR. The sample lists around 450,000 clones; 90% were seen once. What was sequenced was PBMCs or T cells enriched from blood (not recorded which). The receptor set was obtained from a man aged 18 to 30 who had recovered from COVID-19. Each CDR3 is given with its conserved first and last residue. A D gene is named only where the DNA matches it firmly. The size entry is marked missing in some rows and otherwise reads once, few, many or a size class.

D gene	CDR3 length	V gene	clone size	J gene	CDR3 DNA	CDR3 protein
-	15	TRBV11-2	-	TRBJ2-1	TGTGCCAGCAGCTTAAGAGCGGAGTACGACAATGAGCAGTTCTTC	CASSLRAEYDNEQFF
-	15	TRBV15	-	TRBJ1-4	TGTGCCACCAGCAGAGATCACAGGGAAGATGAAAAACTGTTTTTT	CATSRDHREDEKLFF
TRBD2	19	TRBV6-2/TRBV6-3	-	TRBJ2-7	TGTGCCAGCAGTTACCGAGGAATCCGGACTAGCGGGGGGGCCTACGAGCAGTACTTC	CASSYRGIRTSGGAYEQYF
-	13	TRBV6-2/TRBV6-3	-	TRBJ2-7	TGTGCCAGCAGTTACGGCAGGGCCTACGAGCAGTACTTC	CASSYGRAYEQYF
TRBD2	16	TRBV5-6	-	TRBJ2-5	TGTGCCAGCAGCTTGTTGGCTAGCGGGGGGGAAGAGACCCAGTACTTC	CASSLLASGGEETQYF
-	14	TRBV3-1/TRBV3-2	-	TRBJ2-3	TGTGCCAGCAGCCACCCCCCCTATGGAGATACGCAGTATTTT	CASSHPPYGDTQYF
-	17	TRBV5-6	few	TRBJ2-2	TGTGCCAGCAGCTTGTGGGTGGGGACAATGAACACCGGGGAGCTGTTTTTT	CASSLWVGTMNTGELFF
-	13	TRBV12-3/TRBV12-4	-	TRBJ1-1	TGTGCCAGCAGTTCCGTATCTGGCCTTGAAGCTTTCTTT	CASSSVSGLEAFF
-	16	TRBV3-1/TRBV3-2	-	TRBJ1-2	TGTGCCAGCAGCCACCTAGATAGAGGGTCCCTCTATGGCTACACCTTC	CASSHLDRGSLYGYTF
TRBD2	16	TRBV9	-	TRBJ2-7	TGTGCCAGCAGCCCCTCCTCCCAGGGCGGGAGCCACGAGCAGTACTTC	CASSPSSQGGSHEQYF
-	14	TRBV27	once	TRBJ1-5	TGTGCCAGCAGTTTTGAGGGCCGTGATCAGCCCCAGCATTTT	CASSFEGRDQPQHF
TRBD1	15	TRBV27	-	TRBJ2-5	TGTGCCAGCAGTTTCAGGGGGAACTCACAAGAGACCCAGTACTTC	CASSFRGNSQETQYF
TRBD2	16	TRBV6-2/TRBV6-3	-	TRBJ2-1	TGTGCCAGCAGCTGGTCTAGCGGGTTCTCCTACAATGAGCAGTTCTTC	CASSWSSGFSYNEQFF
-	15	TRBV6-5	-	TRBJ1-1	TGTGCCAGCAGTTACGCCCACGGGGTTGGCACTGAAGCTTTCTTT	CASSYAHGVGTEAFF
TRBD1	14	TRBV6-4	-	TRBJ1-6	TGTGCCAGCAGTGAGACAGGGGGTTCGGGACCCCTCCACTTT	CASSETGGSGPLHF
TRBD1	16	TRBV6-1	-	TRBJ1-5	TGTGCCAGCAGTGAATCAAAGACAGGGCGTCATCAGCCCCAGCATTTT	CASSESKTGRHQPQHF
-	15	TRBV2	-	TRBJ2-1	TGTGCCAGCAGAGAGGGGACTGGCTCCTACAATGAGCAGTTCTTC	CASREGTGSYNEQFF
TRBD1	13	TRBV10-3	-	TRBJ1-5	TGTGCCATCAGTGAGGGACAGGGCCAGCCCCAGCATTTT	CAISEGQGQPQHF
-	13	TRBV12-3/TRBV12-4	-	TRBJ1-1	TGTGCCAGCAGTGACGCAGGGGAAACTGAAGCTTTCTTT	CASSDAGETEAFF
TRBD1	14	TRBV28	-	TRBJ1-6	TGTGCCAGCAGTCCCGGGACAGACATTTCACCCCTCCACTTT	CASSPGTDISPLHF
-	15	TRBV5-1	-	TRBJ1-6	TGCGCCAGCAGCTTGACAGGGTCGGGGAATTCACCCCTCCACTTT	CASSLTGSGNSPLHF
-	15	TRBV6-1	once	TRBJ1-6	TGTGCCAGCAGTGAACGGGGCTCCTATAATTCACCCCTCCACTTT	CASSERGSYNSPLHF
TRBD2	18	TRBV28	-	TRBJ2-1	TGTGCCAGCAGTCTAAGCGCCCCCGGGACTAGCGGGGACAATGAGCAGTTCTTC	CASSLSAPGTSGDNEQFF
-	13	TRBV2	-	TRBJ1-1	TGTGCCACCGGCACGGACATGAACACTGAAGCTTTCTTT	CATGTDMNTEAFF
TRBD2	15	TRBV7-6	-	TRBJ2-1	TGTGCCAGCAGCTCTCTAGCGGGAGCTCTCAATGAGCAGTTCTTC	CASSSLAGALNEQFF
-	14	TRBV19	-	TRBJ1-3	TGTGCCAGTAGTATCCTGACAGACGGAAACACCATATATTTT	CASSILTDGNTIYF
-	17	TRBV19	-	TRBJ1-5	TGTGCCAGTAGTATAAAATACAGGGTGATGGGCAATCAGCCCCAGCATTTT	CASSIKYRVMGNQPQHF
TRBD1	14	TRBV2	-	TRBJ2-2	TGTGCCAGCAGGGACAGGGGCTCCCTCGGGGAGCTGTTTTTT	CASRDRGSLGELFF
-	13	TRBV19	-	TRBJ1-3	TGTGCCAGTATTCAGAATCCTGGAAACACCATATATTTT	CASIQNPGNTIYF
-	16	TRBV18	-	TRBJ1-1	TGTGCCAGCTCACCAATCCCGGAGCCCCGGAACACTGAAGCTTTCTTT	CASSPIPEPRNTEAFF
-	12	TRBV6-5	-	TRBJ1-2	TGTGCCAGCAGTTCGGGAATGCTTGGCTACACCTTC	CASSSGMLGYTF
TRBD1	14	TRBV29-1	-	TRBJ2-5	TGCAGCGTCGCTACGACAGGGGCCGGAGAGACCCAGTACTTC	CSVATTGAGETQYF
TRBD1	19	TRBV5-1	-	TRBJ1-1	TGCGCCAGCAGCTCCCGTACCCCATTCGGACAGGGACGGAACACTGAAGCTTTCTTT	CASSSRTPFGQGRNTEAFF
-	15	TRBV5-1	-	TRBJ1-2	TGCGCCAGCAGCTTGGACGACAGGCCAGTCTATGGCTACACCTTC	CASSLDDRPVYGYTF
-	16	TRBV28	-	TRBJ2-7	TGTGCCAGCACCCCGCGGGGAATAGCGACCTCCTACGAGCAGTACTTC	CASTPRGIATSYEQYF
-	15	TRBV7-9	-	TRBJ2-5	TGTGCCAGCAGCCCCCAAGCCCGGGGGATAGAGACCCAGTACTTC	CASSPQARGIETQYF
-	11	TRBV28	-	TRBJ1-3	TGTGCCAGCAGCCTTGGAAACACCATATATTTT	CASSLGNTIYF
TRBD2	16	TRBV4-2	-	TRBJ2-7	TGTGCCAGCAGCCAAGGGAGGGCAGCGGGAGAATACGAGCAGTACTTC	CASSQGRAAGEYEQYF
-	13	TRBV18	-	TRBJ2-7	TGTGCCAGCTCACTCGGACTAAACTACGAGCAGTACTTC	CASSLGLNYEQYF
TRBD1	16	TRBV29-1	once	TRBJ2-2	TGCAGCGTTGATCCGGGACAGGGGGGAGATACCGGGGAGCTGTTTTTT	CSVDPGQGGDTGELFF
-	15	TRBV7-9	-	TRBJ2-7	TGTGCCAGCAGCCTGGGTGGGGGGGCATCCTACGAGCAGTACTTC	CASSLGGGASYEQYF
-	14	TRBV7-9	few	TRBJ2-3	TGTGCCAGCAGCTTAGGTCCTCGCGAGGATACGCAGTATTTT	CASSLGPREDTQYF
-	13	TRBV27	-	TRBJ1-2	TGTGCCAGCAGTTCGACGGGGGGTTATGGCTACACCTTC	CASSSTGGYGYTF
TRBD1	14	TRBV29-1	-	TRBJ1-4	TGCAGCGTGACAGGGGTTGCAACTAATGAAAAACTGTTTTTT	CSVTGVATNEKLFF
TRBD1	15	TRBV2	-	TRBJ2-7	TGTGCCAGCAGGCGCCAGGGACAGGGGCACTACGAGCAGTACTTC	CASRRQGQGHYEQYF
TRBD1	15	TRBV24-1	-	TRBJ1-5	TGTGCCACCAGTGGGGGACAGGGGGCAAGACAGCCCCAGCATTTT	CATSGGQGARQPQHF
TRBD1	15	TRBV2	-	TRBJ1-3	TGTGCCAGCAGTGGACAGGGACGGGTTGGAAACACCATATATTTT	CASSGQGRVGNTIYF
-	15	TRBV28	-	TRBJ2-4	TGTGCCAGCAGTTTATGGGAATCGGGGAAAAACATTCAGTACTTC	CASSLWESGKNIQYF
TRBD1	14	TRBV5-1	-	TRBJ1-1	TGCGCCAGCAAGGACAGGGACCTGAACACTGAAGCTTTCTTT	CASKDRDLNTEAFF
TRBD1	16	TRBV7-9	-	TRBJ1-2	TGTGCCATCCCCCGGATCAGGGGGCTTGATGACTATGGCTACACCTTC	CAIPRIRGLDDYGYTF
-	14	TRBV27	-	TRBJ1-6	TGTGCCAGCAGTTTAGCGGGGAAGAATTCACCCCTCCACTTT	CASSLAGKNSPLHF
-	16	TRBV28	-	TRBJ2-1	TGTGCCAGCAGTTCTGCCGGACAGCAATACTACAATGAGCAGTTCTTC	CASSSAGQQYYNEQFF
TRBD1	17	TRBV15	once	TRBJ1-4	TGTGCCACCAGCAGGGACAGGGGAGGTCGGGCTAATGAAAAACTGTTTTTT	CATSRDRGGRANEKLFF
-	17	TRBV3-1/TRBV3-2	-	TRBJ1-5	TGTGCCAGCAGCCAAGGAGCGCAGGGAGGGAGCAATCAGCCCCAGCATTTT	CASSQGAQGGSNQPQHF
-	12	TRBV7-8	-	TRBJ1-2	TGTGCCAGCAGCCCCGGGGGCTATGGCTACACCTTC	CASSPGGYGYTF
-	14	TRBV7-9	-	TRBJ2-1	TGTGCCAGCAGCCCAGGGGGGTCCTACAATGAGCAGTTCTTC	CASSPGGSYNEQFF
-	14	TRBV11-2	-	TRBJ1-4	TGTGCCAGCAGCCATCAATCGGAGGGGGAAAAACTGTTTTTT	CASSHQSEGEKLFF
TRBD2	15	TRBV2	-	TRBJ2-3	TGTGCCAGCAAGGGGACTAGCGGAAACACAGATACGCAGTATTTT	CASKGTSGNTDTQYF
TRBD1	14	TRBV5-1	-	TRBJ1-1	TGCGCCAGCAGCCGCGGACAGGTAGACACTGAAGCTTTCTTT	CASSRGQVDTEAFF
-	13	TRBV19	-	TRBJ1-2	TGTGCCAGTAAGTTTACGATCGGGGATGGCTACACCTTC	CASKFTIGDGYTF